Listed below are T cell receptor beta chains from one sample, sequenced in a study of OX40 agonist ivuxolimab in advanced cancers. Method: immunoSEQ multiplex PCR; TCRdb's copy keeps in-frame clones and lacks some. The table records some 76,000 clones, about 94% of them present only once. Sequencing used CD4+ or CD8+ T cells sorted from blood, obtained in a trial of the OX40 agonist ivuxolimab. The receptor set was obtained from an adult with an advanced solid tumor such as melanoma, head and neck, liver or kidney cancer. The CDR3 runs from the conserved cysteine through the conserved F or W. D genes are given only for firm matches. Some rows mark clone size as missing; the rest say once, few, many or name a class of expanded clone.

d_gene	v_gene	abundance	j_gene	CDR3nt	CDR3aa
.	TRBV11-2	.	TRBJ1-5	TGTGCCAGCAGCTTGGGACCGATAAATCAGCCCCAGCATTTT	CASSLGPINQPQHF
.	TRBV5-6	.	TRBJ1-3	TGTGCCAGCAGCTTGTTAGCAGGCCCTGGAAACACCATATATTTT	CASSLLAGPGNTIYF
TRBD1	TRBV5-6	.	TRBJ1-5	TGTGCCAGCAGCGTACTTTTGACAGGGGGCGTCCAGCCCCAGCATTTT	CASSVLLTGGVQPQHF
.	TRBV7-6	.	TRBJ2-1	TGTGCCAGCAGAGGAGAGAGACAGGGCGGGGCAGACAATGAGCAGTTCTTC	CASRGERQGGADNEQFF
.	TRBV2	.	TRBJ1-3	TGTGCCAGCAGTGAAGCGGGCCGGGGAAGAAACACCATATATTTT	CASSEAGRGRNTIYF
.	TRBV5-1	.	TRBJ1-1	TGCGCCAGCAGCTCCCGGGGGATGAACACTGAAGCTTTCTTT	CASSSRGMNTEAFF
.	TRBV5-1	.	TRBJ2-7	TGCGCCAGCAGCTACACTAACTACGAGCAGTACTTC	CASSYTNYEQYF
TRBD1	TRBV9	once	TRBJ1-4	TGTGCCAGCAGCCCACCGGGACAGGGTAATGAAAAACTGTTTTTT	CASSPPGQGNEKLFF
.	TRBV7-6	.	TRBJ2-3	TGTGCCAGCACCATCGGGGGCCCCACAGATACGCAGTATTTT	CASTIGGPTDTQYF
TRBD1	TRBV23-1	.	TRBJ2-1	TGCGCCAGCAGTCAATCTCACAGGGGGCTGGGCAATGAGCAGTTCTTC	CASSQSHRGLGNEQFF
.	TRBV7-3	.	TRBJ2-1	TGTGCCAGCGGGGGCCAGGGAAGGAATGAGCAGTTCTTC	CASGGQGRNEQFF
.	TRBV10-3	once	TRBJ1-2	TGTGCCATCAGTGATGGTGGAGCCTATGGCTACACCTTC	CAISDGGAYGYTF
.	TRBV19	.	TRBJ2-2	TGTGCCAGTAGTATCAGCTTAACGTTAGAGAACACCGGGGAGCTGTTTTTT	CASSISLTLENTGELFF
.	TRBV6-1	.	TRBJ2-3	TGTGCCAGCAGTGAAGCTTGGGACACAGATACGCAGTATTTT	CASSEAWDTDTQYF
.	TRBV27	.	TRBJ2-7	TGTGCCAGCAGTCGAGGGGTTACAGGCGTCCCTACCTACGAGCAGTACTTC	CASSRGVTGVPTYEQYF
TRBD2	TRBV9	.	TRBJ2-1	TGTGCCAGCAGCGCGGGACTATCCGGGGGTGAGCAGTTCTTC	CASSAGLSGGEQFF
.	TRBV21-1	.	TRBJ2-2	TGTGCCAGCAGCAAACCCCGGGACAGGGGGGACACCGGGGAGCTGTTTTTT	CASSKPRDRGDTGELFF
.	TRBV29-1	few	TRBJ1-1	TGCAGCGTTCAGGGTCCGAGGACTGAAGCTTTCTTT	CSVQGPRTEAFF
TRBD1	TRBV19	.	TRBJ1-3	TGTGCCAGTAGTTCCCGGACAGGGGGCTACACCATATATTTT	CASSSRTGGYTIYF
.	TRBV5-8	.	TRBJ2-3	TGTGCCAGCAGCTTTGGGCTCGCAGATACGCAGTATTTT	CASSFGLADTQYF
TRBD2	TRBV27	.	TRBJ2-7	TGTGCCAGCAGTTTAGGGACTAACTACGAGCAGTACTTC	CASSLGTNYEQYF
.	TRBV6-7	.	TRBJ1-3	TGTGCCAGCAATCAAGACGGAAACACCATATATTTT	CASNQDGNTIYF
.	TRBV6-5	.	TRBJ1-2	TGTGCCAGCAGTTACACCGAACAGCGGGGTGTTGATGGCTACACCTTC	CASSYTEQRGVDGYTF
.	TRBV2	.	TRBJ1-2	TGTGCCAGCAGTGATGGGGGGGCCTTGGGAAAAAACTATGGCTACACCTTC	CASSDGGALGKNYGYTF
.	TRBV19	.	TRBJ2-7	TGTGCCAGTAGTAAATCCGGAGGGGTCCCTTCCTACGAGCAGTACTTC	CASSKSGGVPSYEQYF
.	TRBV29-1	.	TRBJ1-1	TGCAGCGTTGATGTGAACACTGAAGCTTTCTTT	CSVDVNTEAFF
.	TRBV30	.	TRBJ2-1	TGTGCCTGGAACCTCGGGAGCTCCTACAATGAGCAGTTCTTC	CAWNLGSSYNEQFF
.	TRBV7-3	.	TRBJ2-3	TGTGCCAGCAGCCCCGGGGGAGGCACAGATACGCAGTATTTT	CASSPGGGTDTQYF
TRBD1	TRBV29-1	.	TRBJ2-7	TGCAGCGTCTCAGGGGGAAGAAAAGAGCAGTACTTC	CSVSGGRKEQYF
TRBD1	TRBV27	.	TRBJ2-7	TGTGCCAGCACAACCCGGGACAGGGGGCCCTACGAGCAGTACTTC	CASTTRDRGPYEQYF
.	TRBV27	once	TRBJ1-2	TGTGCCAGCAGTTCTAATCCAGGGCACTATGGCTACACCTTC	CASSSNPGHYGYTF
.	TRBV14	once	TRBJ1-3	TGTGCCAGCAGTCACTGGGCCTCTGAGGCCGCCTCTGGAAACACCATATATTTT	CASSHWASEAASGNTIYF
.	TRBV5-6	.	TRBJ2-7	TGTGCCAGCAGCTTGAGCGGTGCCCTTTACGAGCAGTACTTC	CASSLSGALYEQYF
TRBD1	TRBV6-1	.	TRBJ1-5	TGTGCCAGCAGTGACGGGACAGGGACGAATCAGCCCCAGCATTTT	CASSDGTGTNQPQHF
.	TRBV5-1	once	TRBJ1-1	TGCGCCAGCAGCTTTTCGGGCACTGAAGCTTTCTTT	CASSFSGTEAFF